This T cell receptor (beta chain) was documented in a study of T cell changes during pregnancy in multiple sclerosis. Sequenced by immunoSEQ multiplex PCR; TCRdb stores in-frame clones only, minus some. The sample lists roughly 57,000 clones, roughly nine tenths occurring once. This CDR3 has 14 amino acids. V lost 5 bases to trimming and J lost 3 bases; unmatched junction nucleotides: 1. From germline, CDR1 is PRHDT and CDR2 FYEKMQ (reference sequence). This chain connects TRBV13 to TRBJ2-7; the match to TRBD2 covers 13 bases. This sample comprised peripheral blood, obtained in the first trimester of pregnancy. This TCR was recovered from a female donor with multiple sclerosis, enrolled in a pregnancy study. CDR3 in amino acids: CASSTSGGVYEQYF. Written as DNA, the CDR3 is TGTGCCAGCAGCACTAGCGGGGGGGTCTACGAGCAGTACTTC. Full variable domain (outside the CDR3, taken from reference TRBV13 and TRBJ2-7): AAGVIQSPRHLIKEKRETATLKCYPIPRHDTVYWYQQGPGQDPQFLISFYEKMQSDKGSIPDRFSAQQFSDYHSELNMSSLELGDSALYFCASSTSGGVYEQYFGPGTRLTVT.